The sequence of this T cell receptor beta chain was determined in a study of neoadjuvant nivolumab and ipilimumab in lung cancer. At the level of the study: Nivolumab 3 mg/kg was given days 1, 15 and 29, plus ipilimumab 1 mg/kg day 1 in combination.

Details on this clone: Antigen: not known.

The ends were cut back, 3 bases at V and 3 bases at J, with 3 bases in the middle. Germline lookup yields CDR1 SEHNR and CDR2 FQNEAQ (reference sequence). The CDR3 sequence is 12 residues long. Sequencing used immunoSEQ multiplex PCR; TCRdb keeps in-frame clones, though not all of them. The table has 40,000 to 60,000 clones, approximately 90% seen once; the top ten hold around 3.7%. General study points: From pretherapy to surgery, tumor richness and clonality rose with dual therapy. Blood richness before therapy tracked richness in tumors resected after neoadjuvant therapy.

The rearrangement joins TRBV7-9 to TRBJ1-5; D is undetermined. This specimen was blood, taken before neoadjuvant nivolumab, alone or with ipilimumab. The sequence was obtained from an adult with non-small cell lung cancer. Some clones in this sample may be carry-over from other donors' samples. The CDR3 region is CASSFSNQPQHF. CDR3 DNA: TGTGCCAGCAGCTTCTCCAATCAGCCCCAGCATTTT. The whole variable domain, remainder taken from reference TRBV7-9 and TRBJ1-5, is DTGVSQNPRHKITKRGQNVTFRCDPISEHNRLYWYRQTLGQGPEFLTYFQNEAQLEKSRLLSDRFSAERPKGSFSTLEIQRTEQGDSAMYLCASSFSNQPQHFGDGTRLSIL.